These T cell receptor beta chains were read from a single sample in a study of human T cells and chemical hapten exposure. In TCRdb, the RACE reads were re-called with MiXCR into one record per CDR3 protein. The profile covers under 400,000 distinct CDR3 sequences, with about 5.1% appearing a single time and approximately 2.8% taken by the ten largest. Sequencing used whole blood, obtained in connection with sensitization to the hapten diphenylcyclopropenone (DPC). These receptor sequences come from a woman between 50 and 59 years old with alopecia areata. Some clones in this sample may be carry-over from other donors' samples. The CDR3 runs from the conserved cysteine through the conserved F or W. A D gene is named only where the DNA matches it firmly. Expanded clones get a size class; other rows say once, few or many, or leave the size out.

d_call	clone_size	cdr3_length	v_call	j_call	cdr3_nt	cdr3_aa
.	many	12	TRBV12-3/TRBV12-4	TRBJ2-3	TGTGCCAGCAGCAATCCTCCAGATACGCAGTATTTT	CASSNPPDTQYF
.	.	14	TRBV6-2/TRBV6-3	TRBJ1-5	TGTGCCAGCAGTTACTTGCGAGGGAATCAGCCCCAGCATTTT	CASSYLRGNQPQHF
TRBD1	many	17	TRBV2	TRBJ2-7	TGTGCCAGCAGTGAAGAAGCCCCGACAGGGGGCAAGGGCGAGCAGTACTTC	CASSEEAPTGGKGEQYF
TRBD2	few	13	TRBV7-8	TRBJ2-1	TGTGCCAGCAGCTTATTCCCGGGGACTAAGCAGTTCTTC	CASSLFPGTKQFF
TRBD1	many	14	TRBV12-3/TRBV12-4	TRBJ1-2	TGTGCCAGCAACCCCACAGGGGAAAGAGGGGGCTACACCTTC	CASNPTGERGGYTF
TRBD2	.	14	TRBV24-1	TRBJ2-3	TGTGCCACCGACCGGGGGGTTAGCACAGATACGCAGTATTTT	CATDRGVSTDTQYF
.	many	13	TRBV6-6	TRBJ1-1	TGTGCCAGCAGCCCGGCTTTCGGCACTGAAGCTTTCTTT	CASSPAFGTEAFF
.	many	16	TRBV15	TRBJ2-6	TGTGCCACCAGCGTCTCTAGAAGCTCTGGGGCCAACGTCCTGACTTTC	CATSVSRSSGANVLTF
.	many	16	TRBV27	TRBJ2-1	TGTGCCAGCAGTTTATGGTCAGGTCTGGTTAGTCATGAGCAGTTCTTC	CASSLWSGLVSHEQFF
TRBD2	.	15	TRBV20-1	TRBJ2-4	TGCAGTGCGAGCCTTTCTAGCGGGGTCAAAAACATTCAGTACTTC	CSASLSSGVKNIQYF
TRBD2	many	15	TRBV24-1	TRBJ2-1	TGTGCCACCAGTGTCGGGACTAGTGCTAACAATGAGCAGTTCTTC	CATSVGTSANNEQFF
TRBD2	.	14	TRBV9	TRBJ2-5	TGTGCCAGCAGCCTCCATGGGGGGGTCGAGACCCAGTACTTC	CASSLHGGVETQYF
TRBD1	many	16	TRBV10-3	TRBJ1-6	TGTGCCATCAGTGATGGCCCAGGGGGGTACAATTCACCCCTCCACTTT	CAISDGPGGYNSPLHF
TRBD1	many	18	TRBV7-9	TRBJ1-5	TGTGCCAGCAGCTTAGCGGCAGGGGGAGAGCATAGCAATCAGCCCCAGCATTTT	CASSLAAGGEHSNQPQHF
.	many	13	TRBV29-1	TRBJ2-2	TGCAGCGCCGCCGCCCTGTACACCGGGGAGCTGTTTTTT	CSAAALYTGELFF
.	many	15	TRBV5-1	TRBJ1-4	TGCGCCAGCACCCAGGCGGCAGCAACTAATGAAAAACTGTTTTTT	CASTQAAATNEKLFF
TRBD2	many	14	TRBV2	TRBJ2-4	TGTGCCAGCAGGACGGACCGGGGGAGGGACATTCAGTACTTC	CASRTDRGRDIQYF
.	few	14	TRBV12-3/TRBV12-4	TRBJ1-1	TGTGCCAGCACTACGGACCAGGCAAACACTGAAGCTTTCTTT	CASTTDQANTEAFF
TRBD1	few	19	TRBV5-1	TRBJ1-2	TGCGCCAGCAGCTTGGGTCGCTCAGGGGGCGTATTGGAAACCTATGGCTACACCTTC	CASSLGRSGGVLETYGYTF
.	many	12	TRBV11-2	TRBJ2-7	TGTGCCAGCAGCTTTCTGCCCTACGAGCAGTACTTC	CASSFLPYEQYF
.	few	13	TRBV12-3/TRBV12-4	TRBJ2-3	TGTGCCAGCAGCTGGGACACCCTGGATACGCAGTATTTT	CASSWDTLDTQYF
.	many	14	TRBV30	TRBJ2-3	TGTGCCTGGAGCTCCGGCCATCCCACAGATACGCAGTATTTT	CAWSSGHPTDTQYF
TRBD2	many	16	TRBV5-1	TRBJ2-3	TGCGCCAGCAGCCCTAATTTAGCGGGAGTGGTAGATACGCAGTATTTT	CASSPNLAGVVDTQYF
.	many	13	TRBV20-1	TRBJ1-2	TGCAGTGCTAGCGTTAGTGTGAGCTATGGCTACACCTTC	CSASVSVSYGYTF
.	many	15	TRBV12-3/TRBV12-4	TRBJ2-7	TGTGCCAGCAGTTCCTCGGCGAGGGGTACCTACGAGCAGTACTTC	CASSSSARGTYEQYF
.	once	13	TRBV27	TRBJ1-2	TGTGCCAGCTCTAGCGGGGCGGACTATGGCTACACCTTC	CASSSGADYGYTF
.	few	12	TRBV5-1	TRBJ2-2	TGCGCCAGCAGCTCTATGACCGGGGAGCTGTTTTTT	CASSSMTGELFF
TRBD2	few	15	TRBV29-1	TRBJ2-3	TGCAGCGTGGCAGGGACTAGCGGGAGGGGAGATACGCAGTATTTT	CSVAGTSGRGDTQYF
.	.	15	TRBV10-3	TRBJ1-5	TGTGCCATCACCGGGGGCCGTGGGGGCAATCAGCCCCAGCATTTT	CAITGGRGGNQPQHF
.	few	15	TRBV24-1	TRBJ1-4	TGTGCCACCAGTGATTCCAGGACGGGGGATGAAAAACTGTTTTTT	CATSDSRTGDEKLFF
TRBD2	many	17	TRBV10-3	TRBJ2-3	TGTGCCATCAGTGAGCTAGCGGGGGGGCCGGCGGGAGATACGCAGTATTTT	CAISELAGGPAGDTQYF
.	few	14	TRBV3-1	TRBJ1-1	TGTGCCAGCAGCCAAGCGCACATGAACACTGAAGCTTTCTTT	CASSQAHMNTEAFF
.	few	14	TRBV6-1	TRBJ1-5	TGTGCCAGCAGTGATTCCCATAGCAATCAGCCCCAGCATTTT	CASSDSHSNQPQHF
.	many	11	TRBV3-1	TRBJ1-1	TGTGCCAGCAGCCAACCCGGTGAAGCTTTCTTT	CASSQPGEAFF
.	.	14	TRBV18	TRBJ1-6	TGTGCCAGCTCACCCGAGACGCGGGGATCACCCCTCCACTTT	CASSPETRGSPLHF
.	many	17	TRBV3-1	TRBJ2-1	TGTGCCAGCAGCCCGTCGATTGGGCGGGGTAGTTGGAATGAGCAGTTCTTC	CASSPSIGRGSWNEQFF
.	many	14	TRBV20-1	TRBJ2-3	TGCAGTGGGGGTGGAGGGCCCGTCCGAGATACGCAGTATTTT	CSGGGGPVRDTQYF
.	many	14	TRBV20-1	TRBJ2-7	TGCAGTGCTGTTCCGGGACCAAACTCCTACGAGCAGTACTTC	CSAVPGPNSYEQYF
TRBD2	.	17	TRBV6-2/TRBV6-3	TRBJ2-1	TGTGCCAGCAGAGAGACTAGCGGGAGGGGTTTTTACAATGAGCAGTTCTTC	CASRETSGRGFYNEQFF
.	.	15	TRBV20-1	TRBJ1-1	TGCAGTGCTAGTCGGCGGGGGGTAACGGGCACTGAAGCTTTCTTT	CSASRRGVTGTEAFF
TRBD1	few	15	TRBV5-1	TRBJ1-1	TGCGCCAGCAGCCTGCTTCTCGACAGGGGCACTGAAGCTTTCTTT	CASSLLLDRGTEAFF